A single sample is the source of the 12 T cell receptor beta chains below, sequenced in a study of T cell responses to AZD1222 COVID-19 vaccine. Profiled with immunoSEQ multiplex PCR; TCRdb holds only in-frame clones, not every one. This sample yields 150,000 or so clones, of which 90% to 95% are seen a single time; about 1.3% belongs to the top ten. The specimen comprised peripheral blood, sampled on day 0 of AZD1222 vaccination. Receptors originate from an adult in good health.

At least ten counts were recorded for this clone. The V call is TRBV4-3, the J call TRBJ2-1; 9 bases align to TRBD2. From germline, CDR1 is LGHNA and CDR2 YSLEER. The CDR3 length is 16 residues. The V gene end was trimmed by 1 base and the J gene end by 1 base; junction bases not matched to a gene: 2. DNA of the CDR3: TGCGCCAGCAGCCAAGGTACTAGCGGGTCCTACAATGAGCAGTTCTTC. Translating it yields CASSQGTSGSYNEQFF.

J is TRBJ1-1 and V is TRBV30; 12 positions agree with TRBD1. In germline, CDR1 is GTSNPN, CDR2 SVGIG (reference sequence). There are 14 residues in the CDR3. Trimming removed 4 bases from V and 2 bases from J; junction bases left unmatched: 2. In nucleotides, the CDR3 is TGTGCCTGGACCGGGACAGGGGGCAACACTGAAGCTTTCTTT. Translated: CAWTGTGGNTEAFF.

V gene TRBV5-1 combines with J gene TRBJ1-3; D gene uncertain. Per the germline V gene, CDR1 is SGHRS and CDR2 is YFSETQ. CDR3 size: 15 residues. The germline V and J ends were trimmed by 0 bases and 7 bases, with 14 bases remaining between them. In DNA form, the CDR3 reads TGCGCCAGCAGCTTGGCGGCAGGTAGTGGGAACACCATATATTTT. Translating gives CASSLAAGSGNTIYF.

J is TRBJ1-6 and V is TRBV5-4, with D possibly TRBD1 on 6 matching bases. The CDR3 is made up of 16 amino acids. V was clipped by 2 bases and J by 5 bases, with 14 bases between them. Germline lookup yields CDR1 SGHNT and CDR2 YYREEE (reference sequence). The DNA for the CDR3 is TGTGCCAGCAGCTTAGGGGGGGTTAGGGATAATTCACCCCTCCACTTT. Translated: CASSLGGVRDNSPLHF.

In this sample, this clone turned up once. The V gene is TRBV5-1, the J gene TRBJ1-6; 8 nucleotides agree with TRBD1. J gave up 9 bases and V 4 bases, and 9 bases lay outside the gene matches. The germline CDR1 and CDR2 sequences are SGHRS and YFSETQ. CDR3 length: 15 amino acids. CDR3 residues: CASSTGQGITSPLHF. The CDR3 DNA follows: TGCGCCAGCAGCACCGGACAGGGTATTACTTCACCCCTCCACTTT. The full variable domain, completed using reference TRBV5-1 and TRBJ1-6, is KAGVTQTPRYLIKTRGQQVTLSCSPISGHRSVSWYQQTPGQGLQFLFEYFSETQRNKGNFPGRFSGRQFSNSRSEMNVSTLELGDSALYLCASSTGQGITSPLHFGNGTRLTVT.

This sequence joins TRBV5-4 and TRBJ1-4; D uncertain. From germline, CDR1 is SGHNT and CDR2 YYREEE (reference sequence). V lost 1 base and J lost 8, with 6 bases in between. CDR3 length equals 12 residues. Here the CDR3 DNA reads TGTGCCAGCAGCTTGAGAGGGGAAAAACTGTTTTTT. Translation: CASSLRGEKLFF.

V gene TRBV11-2 combines with J gene TRBJ1-2, with 8 nucleotides matching TRBD1. In germline, CDR1 is SGHAT, CDR2 FQNNGV. V dropped 4 bases and J dropped 4; count of bases not matched to a gene: 8. This CDR3 has 15 amino acids. The CDR3 sequence is CASSSQGARGYGYTF. The CDR3 nucleotides read TGTGCCAGCAGCTCCCAGGGGGCGCGGGGCTATGGCTACACCTTC.

The chain recombines TRBV7-2 with TRBJ2-3; 9 bases fit TRBD2. The CDR3 sequence is 15 residues long. CDR1 and CDR2 from the germline V gene are SGHTA and FQGNSA. The ends lost 6 bases at V and 4 bases at J; junction bases unmatched: 8. The CDR3 DNA sequence: TGTGCCAGCAGGCTAGCGGGGCGGTCCTCAGATACGCAGTATTTT. Translated: CASRLAGRSSDTQYF.

The chain joins TRBV27 to TRBJ1-3, with 7 bases aligning to TRBD1. The CDR3 runs to 14 residues. V lost 6 bases to trimming and J lost 4 bases; unmatched junction nucleotides: 6. The V gene's germline CDR1 is MNHEY and CDR2 SMNVEV (reference sequence). CDR3 sequence (DNA): TGTGCCAGCAGACCGGTACAGGGGGGAAACACCATATATTTT. Amino acid sequence: CASRPVQGGNTIYF.

In this sample, this clone turned up many times. V is TRBV4-2 and J is TRBJ1-4; D unclear. CDR3 size: 16 residues. Per germline, CDR1 LGHNA and CDR2 YNFKEQ. With 0 bases removed from V and 6 bases from J, the gap between germline ends came to 14 bases. CDR3 sequence (DNA): TGTGCCAGCAGCCAAGATTATGGTGGTGGCGATGAAAAACTGTTTTTT. Protein product: CASSQDYGGGDEKLFF.

The rearrangement links TRBV19 to TRBJ2-2, with D hard to call. This CDR3 is built from 14 residues. Germline V gene sequence: CDR1 LNHDA, CDR2 SQIVND (reference sequence). V lost 10 bases and J lost 0, with 12 bases in between. The CDR3 DNA sequence: TGTGCCACCTCGGACGGGTCGAACACCGGGGAGCTGTTTTTT. This codes for CATSDGSNTGELFF.

The rearrangement joins TRBV7-2 to TRBJ2-1; D ambiguous. There are 16 residues in the CDR3. Trimming left V 5 bases short and J 6 bases short, with 20 bases between. The V gene's germline CDR1 is SGHTA and CDR2 FQGNSA. This CDR3 is CASSIPITKILNEQFF. The CDR3 bases are TGTGCCAGCAGCATACCGATTACGAAAATACTCAATGAGCAGTTCTTC.